The sequence of this T cell receptor beta chain was determined in a study of read filtering for tumor transcriptome and immune sequencing (TCRdb year 2020). For the study in its entirety: Of the patients in the cohort, more than 16 were male and 11 to 15 were female, and their mean age was 65.9 years, with a range of about 40 to 85. Whole-transcriptome libraries were prepared with the TruSeq RNA Access Library Prep Kit after DNase treatment. TCR-region mapped reads per sample ranged from about 3.5 to 10.27 million with IR-seq versus only 85 to 1273 with RNA-seq. By revised international staging, eight or nine patients were R-ISS I, approximately 15 were R-ISS II and about seven were R-ISS III. One of the main goals was to work out a read-filtering strategy for immune repertoire data, in particular whether clonotypes backed by only a single read should be removed. TCR repertoires obtained by targeted immune repertoire sequencing and by bulk whole-transcriptome sequencing performed on the same bone marrow samples were compared. What the research found in general, with its limitations: Single-read clonotypes made up around 82% of clonotypes but approximately 3.5% of total reads in IR-seq, and around 73% of clonotypes and 40% to 45% of reads in RNA-seq. Rather than purified T cells, the sorted CD138-negative fraction was a mixed bone marrow immune population. Compared with RNA-seq, IR-seq captured clonotypes at much higher depth and more reliably, and a smaller IR-seq throughput was enough to identify most shared clonotypes. When single-read clonotypes were removed, the proportions of shared clonotypes in IR-seq and RNA-seq correlated more strongly.

TCR libraries were built from approximately 400 ng RNA with the Immunoverse kit, using molecular barcoded adaptors covering alpha/delta and beta/gamma chains. TCR library preparation used the same RNA that was used for transcriptome sequencing. Sequencing of the TCR libraries was done on an Illumina HiSeq 4000 with 2 x 150 cycles. Under the source paper's analysis protocol: With MiXCR, TCR reads were aligned to human V, D, J and C references and assembled into CDR3 clonotypes, with quality filtering and error correction included. The tcR package in R was used to analyze clonotype counts and gene usage diversity. Raw mapping reads were checked after the RNA-seq reads had been mapped by STAR aligner version 2.5.3a onto the human GRCh37 genome. To test how sequencing depth affected the clonotypes detected, IR-seq fastq files were randomly downsampled with Seqtk 1.3. TCRdb applied fastp at Q25 and MiXCR to the public reads, then kept only in-frame beta chains. CDR3 protein sequences are deduplicated, and each keeps its most common genes and DNA. TCRdb's processing, not the authors', yielded these V and J calls. This sample comprises tens of thousands of distinct CDR3 sequences, approximately 20% of them detected only once. Around an eighth of the sample lies in the top ten.

Every patient had bone marrow sampled at the time of active disease. Ficoll-Hypaque density gradient centrifugation was used to isolate bone marrow mononuclear cells. To remove myeloma plasma cells, the cells were labeled with CD138 magnetic microbeads on a MACS separator, and CD138-negative cells were then collected by negative selection. Flow cytometry with CD138 antibodies on an Attune NxT was used to check how pure the isolated cells were. TRIzol reagent was used to extract total RNA, which was then quantified with a NanoDrop spectrophotometer. For each patient, the CD138-negative bone marrow sample underwent paired RNA-seq and IR-seq. CDR1 and CDR2, looked up from the germline V gene (reference sequence), are LNHNV and YYDKDF. V and J lose 3 bases and 4 bases, and a span of 15 bases separates them. The CDR3 numbers 15 residues from cysteine through phenylalanine. Just the 45-base CDR3 DNA is kept, in frame starting at base 1.

As concerns this clonotype: Its antigen remains undetermined. Per-base quality was not reported, and no clone a single base away is much larger than it.

The source material was a population of CD138-negative cells sorted from bone marrow. Per the publication, the cell subset or site label means: bone marrow mononuclear cells depleted of CD138+ plasma/myeloma cells by negative magnetic selection. Recombination linked TRBV15 to TRBJ2-5, with the D gene tentatively TRBD1 or TRBD2, based on 5 matching bases in each. The source of this sequence is a donor at least 40 years old with multiple myeloma. The sequence in DNA is TGTGCCACCAGCAGGGGGGACCAGGTTCGAGAGACCCAGTACTTC. This sequence encodes CATSRGDQVRETQYF.